This T cell receptor (beta chain) was sequenced in a study of shared clonotypes between healthy human individuals. Sequencing used immunoSEQ multiplex PCR; TCRdb keeps in-frame clones, though not all of them. The sample records about 680,000 clones, 55% to 75% being singletons. This CDR3 comprises 15 residues. The V segment lost 3 bases and the J segment 5 bases; nucleotides outside the gene matches: 6. Germline CDR1 MDHEN, CDR2 SYDVKM. The TCR originated in a woman in her thirties in good health. The material sequenced was memory CD4+ T cells sorted from blood. Noted subset: CD45RA-negative fraction. The V call is TRBV28, the J call TRBJ2-3; TRBD1 matches at 9 bases. In DNA form, the CDR3 reads TGTGCCAGCAGTTTGGTACAGGGGGCCGTAGATACGCAGTATTTT. This gives the protein CASSLVQGAVDTQYF.